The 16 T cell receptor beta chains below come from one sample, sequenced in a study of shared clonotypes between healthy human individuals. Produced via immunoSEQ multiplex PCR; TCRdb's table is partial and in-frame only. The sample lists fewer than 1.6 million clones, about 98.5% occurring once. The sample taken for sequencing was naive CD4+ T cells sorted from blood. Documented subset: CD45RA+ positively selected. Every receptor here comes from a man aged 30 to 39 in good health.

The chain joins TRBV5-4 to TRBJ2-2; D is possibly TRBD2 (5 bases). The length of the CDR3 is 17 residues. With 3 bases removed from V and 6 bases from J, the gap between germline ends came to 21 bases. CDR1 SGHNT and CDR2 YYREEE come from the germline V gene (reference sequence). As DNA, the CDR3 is TGTGCCAGCAGCTCACTACTTCGTGGGAGACTTCCCGGGGAGCTGTTTTTT. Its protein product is CASSSLLRGRLPGELFF. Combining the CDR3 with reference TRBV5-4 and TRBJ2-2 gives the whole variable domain ETGVTQSPTHLIKTRGQQVTLRCSSQSGHNTVSWYQQALGQGPQFIFQYYREEENGRGNFPPRFSGLQFPNYSSELNVNALELDDSALYLCASSSLLRGRLPGELFFGEGSRLTVL.

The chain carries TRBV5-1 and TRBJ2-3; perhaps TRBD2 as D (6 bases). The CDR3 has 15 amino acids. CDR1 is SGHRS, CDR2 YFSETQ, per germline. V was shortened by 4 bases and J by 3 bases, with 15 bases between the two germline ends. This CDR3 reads CASSPGLSGTDTQYF. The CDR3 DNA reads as TGCGCCAGCAGCCCGGGACTCTCAGGGACAGATACGCAGTATTTT.

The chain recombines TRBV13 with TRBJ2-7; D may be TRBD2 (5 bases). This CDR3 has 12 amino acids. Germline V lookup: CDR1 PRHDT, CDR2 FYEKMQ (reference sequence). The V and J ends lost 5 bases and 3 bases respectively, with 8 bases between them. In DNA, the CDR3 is TGTGCCAGCAGCGATCGGGGCTACGAGCAGTACTTC. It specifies CASSDRGYEQYF.

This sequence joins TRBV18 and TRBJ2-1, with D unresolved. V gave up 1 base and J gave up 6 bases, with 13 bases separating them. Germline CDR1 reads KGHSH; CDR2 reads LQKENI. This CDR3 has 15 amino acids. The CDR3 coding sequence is TGTGCCAGCTCACCACTCCCTCCGGTTGGCAATGAGCAGTTCTTC. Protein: CASSPLPPVGNEQFF.

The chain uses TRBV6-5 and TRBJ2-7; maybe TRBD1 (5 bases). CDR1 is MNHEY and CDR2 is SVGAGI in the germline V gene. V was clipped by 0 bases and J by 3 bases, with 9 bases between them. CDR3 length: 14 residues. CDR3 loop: CASSYSSDSYEQYF. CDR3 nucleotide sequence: TGTGCCAGCAGTTACTCATCCGACAGCTACGAGCAGTACTTC.

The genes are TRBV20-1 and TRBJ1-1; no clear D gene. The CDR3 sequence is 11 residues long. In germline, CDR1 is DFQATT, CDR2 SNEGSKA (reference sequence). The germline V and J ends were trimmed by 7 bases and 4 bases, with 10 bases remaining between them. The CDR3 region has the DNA TGCAGTGTACAGCGGGGCACTGAAGCTTTCTTT. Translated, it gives CSVQRGTEAFF.

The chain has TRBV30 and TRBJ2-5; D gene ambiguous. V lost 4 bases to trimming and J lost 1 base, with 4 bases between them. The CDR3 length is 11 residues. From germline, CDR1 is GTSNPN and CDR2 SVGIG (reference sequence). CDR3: CAWNFQETQYF. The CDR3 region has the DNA TGTGCCTGGAATTTCCAAGAGACCCAGTACTTC.

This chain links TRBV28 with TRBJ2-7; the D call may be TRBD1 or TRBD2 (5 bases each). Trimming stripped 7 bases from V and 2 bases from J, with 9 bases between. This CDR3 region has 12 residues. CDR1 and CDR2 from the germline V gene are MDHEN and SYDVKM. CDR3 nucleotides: TGTGCCAGCACCCTGGGGGCCTACGAGCAGTACTTC. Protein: CASTLGAYEQYF.

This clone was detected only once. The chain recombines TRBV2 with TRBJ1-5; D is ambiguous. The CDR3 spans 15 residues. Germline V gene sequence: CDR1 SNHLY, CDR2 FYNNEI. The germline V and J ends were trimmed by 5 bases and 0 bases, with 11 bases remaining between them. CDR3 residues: CASSLDGNSNQPQHF. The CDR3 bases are TGTGCCAGCAGTTTGGACGGAAATAGCAATCAGCCCCAGCATTTT.

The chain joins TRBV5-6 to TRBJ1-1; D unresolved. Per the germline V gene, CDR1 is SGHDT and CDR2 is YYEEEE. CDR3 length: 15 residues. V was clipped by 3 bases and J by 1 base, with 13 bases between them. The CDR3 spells CASSSWRTQNTEAFF. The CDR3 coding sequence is TGTGCCAGCAGCTCGTGGCGCACTCAGAACACTGAAGCTTTCTTT.

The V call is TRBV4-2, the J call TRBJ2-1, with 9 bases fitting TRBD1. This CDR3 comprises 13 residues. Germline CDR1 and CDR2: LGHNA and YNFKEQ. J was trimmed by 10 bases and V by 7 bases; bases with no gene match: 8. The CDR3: CASTLDRGGEQFF. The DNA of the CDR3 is TGTGCCAGCACCTTGGACAGGGGAGGAGAGCAGTTCTTC.

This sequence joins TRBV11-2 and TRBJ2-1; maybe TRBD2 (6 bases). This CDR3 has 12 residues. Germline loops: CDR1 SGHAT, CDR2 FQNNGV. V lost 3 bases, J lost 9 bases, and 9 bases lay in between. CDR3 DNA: TGTGCCAGCAGCTTTGGGGGGAGTGAGCAGTTCTTC. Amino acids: CASSFGGSEQFF.

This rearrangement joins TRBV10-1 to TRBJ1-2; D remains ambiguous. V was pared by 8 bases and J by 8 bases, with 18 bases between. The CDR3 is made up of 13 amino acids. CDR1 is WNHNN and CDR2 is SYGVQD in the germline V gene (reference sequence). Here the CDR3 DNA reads TGCGCCAGCTCTCGAGTCCCGACGGGAGGCTACACCTTC. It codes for CASSRVPTGGYTF.

CDR3 DNA: TGTGCCAGCAAAGCGACTAGGGTATCCGGGGAGCTGTTTTTT. This translates into CASKATRVSGELFF. The chain is built from TRBV16 and TRBJ2-2; a weak D match, TRBD2 (6 bases). The CDR3 consists of 14 residues. V lost 7 bases and J lost 6, with 15 bases in between. The V gene's germline CDR1 is KGHSY and CDR2 FQNENV. Looking up the rest from reference TRBV16 and TRBJ2-2 gives the full variable domain: GEEVAQTPKHLVRGEGQKAKLYCAPIKGHSYVFWYQQVLKNEFKFLISFQNENVFDETGMPKERFSAKCLPNSPCSLEIQATKLEDSAVYFCASKATRVSGELFFGEGSRLTVL.

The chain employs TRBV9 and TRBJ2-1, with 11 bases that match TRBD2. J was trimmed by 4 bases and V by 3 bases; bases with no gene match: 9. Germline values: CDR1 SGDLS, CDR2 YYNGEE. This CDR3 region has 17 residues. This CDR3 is CASSALAGGMRYNEQFF. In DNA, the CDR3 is TGTGCCAGCAGCGCGCTAGCGGGAGGAATGAGGTACAATGAGCAGTTCTTC.

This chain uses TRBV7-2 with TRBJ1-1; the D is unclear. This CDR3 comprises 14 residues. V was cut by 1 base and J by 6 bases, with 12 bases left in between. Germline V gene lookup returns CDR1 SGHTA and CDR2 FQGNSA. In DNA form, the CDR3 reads TGTGCCAGCAGCTTAGTAAGGCATAGGTCTGAAGCTTTCTTT. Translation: CASSLVRHRSEAFF.